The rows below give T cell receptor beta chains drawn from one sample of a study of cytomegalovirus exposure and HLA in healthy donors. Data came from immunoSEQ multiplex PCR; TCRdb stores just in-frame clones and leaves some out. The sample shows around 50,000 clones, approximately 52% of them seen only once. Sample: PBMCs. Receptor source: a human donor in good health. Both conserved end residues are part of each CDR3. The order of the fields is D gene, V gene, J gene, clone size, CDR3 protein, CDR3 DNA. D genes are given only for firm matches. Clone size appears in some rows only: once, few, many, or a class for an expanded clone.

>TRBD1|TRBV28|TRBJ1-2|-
CASTTSGTVYGYTF
TGTGCCAGCACGACCTCCGGGACAGTCTATGGCTACACCTTC
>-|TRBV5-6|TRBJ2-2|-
CASSLASYTGELFF
TGTGCCAGCAGCTTGGCTTCTTACACCGGGGAGCTGTTTTTT
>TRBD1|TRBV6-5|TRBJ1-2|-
CASSYVRTGGNYGYTF
TGTGCCAGCAGTTACGTCAGGACAGGGGGAAACTATGGCTACACCTTC
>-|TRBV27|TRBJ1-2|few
CASSLTAREDGYTF
TGTGCCAGCAGTTTAACGGCCAGGGAGGACGGCTACACCTTC
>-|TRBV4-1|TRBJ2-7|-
CASSQDGTPFYEQYF
TGCGCCAGCAGCCAAGACGGGACTCCGTTCTACGAGCAGTACTTC
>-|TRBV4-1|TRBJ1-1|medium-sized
CASSEVFPMNTEAFF
TGCGCCAGCAGTGAGGTTTTCCCCATGAACACTGAAGCTTTCTTT
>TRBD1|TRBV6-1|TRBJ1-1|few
CATQGAGVNTEAFF
TGTGCCACCCAGGGGGCGGGGGTGAACACTGAAGCTTTCTTT
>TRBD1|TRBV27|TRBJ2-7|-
CASSPSGQARNYEQYF
TGTGCCAGCAGTCCCAGCGGACAGGCCAGGAACTACGAGCAGTACTTC
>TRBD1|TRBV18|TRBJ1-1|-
CASAGQGLTAFF
TGTGCCAGCGCGGGACAGGGGTTGACGGCTTTCTTT
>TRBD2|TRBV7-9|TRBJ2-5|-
CASSTGTSGGQETQYF
TGTGCCAGCAGCACAGGGACTAGCGGGGGACAAGAGACCCAGTACTTC
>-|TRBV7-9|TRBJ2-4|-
CASSPRTAFRGSIGNIQYF
TGTGCCAGCAGCCCTCGCACGGCTTTTAGGGGATCGATCGGAAACATTCAGTACTTC
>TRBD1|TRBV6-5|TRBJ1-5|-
CASSWDRAGGQPQHF
TGTGCCAGCAGTTGGGACAGGGCAGGAGGGCAGCCCCAGCATTTT
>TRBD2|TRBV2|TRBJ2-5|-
CASRGTTSGGYQETQYF
TGTGCCAGCAGGGGAACGACTAGCGGGGGGTACCAAGAGACCCAGTACTTC
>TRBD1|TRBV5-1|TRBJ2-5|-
CASSLVSHTGDQYF
TGCGCCAGCAGCTTGGTTAGCCACACAGGGGACCAGTACTTC
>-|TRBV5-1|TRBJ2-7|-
CARSRRRTFYEQYF
TGCGCCAGGAGTAGGCGAAGGACATTCTACGAGCAGTACTTC
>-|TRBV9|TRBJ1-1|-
CASSVGAGNTEAFF
TGTGCCAGCAGCGTAGGGGCCGGGAACACTGAAGCTTTCTTT
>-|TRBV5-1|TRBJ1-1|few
CASRLEGTQGTEAFF
TGCGCCAGCAGGTTGGAGGGAACCCAGGGCACTGAAGCTTTCTTT
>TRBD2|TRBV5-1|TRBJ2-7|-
CASSSRSSGGPSYEQYF
TGCGCCAGCAGCTCGCGTAGTAGCGGGGGGCCTTCCTACGAGCAGTACTTC
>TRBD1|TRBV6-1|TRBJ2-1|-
CASSDTGGYNEQFF
TGTGCCAGCAGTGACACAGGGGGCTACAATGAGCAGTTCTTC
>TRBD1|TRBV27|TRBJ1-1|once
CASSTIARGQGDTEAFF
TGTGCCAGCAGTACGATTGCCCGGGGACAGGGGGACACTGAAGCTTTCTTT
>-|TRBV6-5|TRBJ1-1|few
CASSYWGVETEAFF
TGTGCCAGCAGTTACTGGGGGGTTGAAACTGAAGCTTTCTTT
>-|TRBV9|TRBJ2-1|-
CASSGFVQNNEQFF
TGTGCCAGCAGCGGGTTTGTTCAGAACAATGAGCAGTTCTTC
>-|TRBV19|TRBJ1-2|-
CASTGENYGYTF
TGTGCCAGTACAGGGGAGAACTATGGCTACACCTTC
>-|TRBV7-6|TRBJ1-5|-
CASSLSGREGEQPQHF
TGTGCCAGCAGCTTAAGTGGCCGGGAAGGAGAACAGCCCCAGCATTTT